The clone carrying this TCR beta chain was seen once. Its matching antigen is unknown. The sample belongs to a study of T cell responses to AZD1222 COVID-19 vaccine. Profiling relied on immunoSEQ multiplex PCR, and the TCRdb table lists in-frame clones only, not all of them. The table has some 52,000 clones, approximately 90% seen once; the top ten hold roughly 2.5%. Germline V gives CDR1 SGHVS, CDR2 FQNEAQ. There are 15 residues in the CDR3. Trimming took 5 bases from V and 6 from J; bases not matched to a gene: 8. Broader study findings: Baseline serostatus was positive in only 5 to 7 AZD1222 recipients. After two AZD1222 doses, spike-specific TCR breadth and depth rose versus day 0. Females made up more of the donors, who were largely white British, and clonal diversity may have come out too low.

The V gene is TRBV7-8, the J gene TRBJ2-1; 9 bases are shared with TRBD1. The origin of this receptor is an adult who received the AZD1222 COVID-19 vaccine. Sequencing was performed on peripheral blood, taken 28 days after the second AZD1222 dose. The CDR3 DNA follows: TGTGCCAGCAGCGGGGCGGGACAGGGTGTCAATGAGCAGTTCTTC. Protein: CASSGAGQGVNEQFF.